The clone carrying this TCR beta chain was observed a single time. There are 15 residues in the CDR3. Per the germline V gene, CDR1 is LNHDA and CDR2 is SQIVND (reference sequence). Between the trimmed V and J ends, which lost 6 bases and 0 bases, there was a span of 12 bases. Researchers report immunoSEQ v3.0 was run at survey level. Each sample had sequencing targeting roughly 35,000-50,000 T-cell genomes. TCRdb's table, derived via immunoSEQ multiplex PCR, lists solely in-frame clones and lacks some. Among 40,000 or so clones listed, 65% to 90% were seen once. The record originates from a study of long-term antiretroviral therapy in people with HIV.

The receptor comes from a woman between 18 and 30 years old with HIV. Sample: unsorted PBMCs, taken just before starting antiretroviral therapy. The chain has TRBV19 and TRBJ1-5, with D tentatively TRBD1 (5 bases). CDR3 protein: CASRQDIYSNQPQHF. CDR3 coding DNA: TGTGCCAGTAGACAGGACATTTATAGCAATCAGCCCCAGCATTTT.